These T cell receptor beta chains were read from a single sample in a study of shared clonotypes between healthy human individuals. Measured with immunoSEQ multiplex PCR; TCRdb has only the in-frame clones, and not every one. The sample yields over 2,000,000 clones, just over 90% seen once. The specimen sequenced was naive CD8+ T cells from PBMCs. All receptors come from a man between 18 and 35 years old in good health. Some clones in this sample may be carry-over from other donors' samples. CDR3s include the opening cysteine and the closing phenylalanine or tryptophan. The order of the fields is D gene, clone size, V gene, J gene, CDR3 protein, CDR3 DNA. A D gene is named only where the DNA matches it firmly. Not every row has a clone size; where given, it reads once, few, many or a size class.

.	once	TRBV29-1	TRBJ2-7	CSVEDMDTYEQYF	TGCAGCGTTGAAGATATGGACACCTACGAGCAGTACTTC
.	.	TRBV7-9	TRBJ2-7	CASSLGLRRGRYEQYF	TGTGCCAGCAGCTTAGGATTGAGGAGGGGGCGGTACGAGCAGTACTTC
TRBD1	.	TRBV2	TRBJ2-3	CASSVSQGAGTDTQYF	TGTGCCAGCAGTGTATCACAGGGGGCTGGGACAGATACGCAGTATTTT
.	.	TRBV27	TRBJ2-7	CASSSFLGSPTYEQYF	TGTGCCAGCAGTTCCTTTCTGGGCAGTCCGACCTACGAGCAGTACTTC
TRBD1	.	TRBV5-8	TRBJ2-7	CASSPKDRVDEQYF	TGTGCCAGCAGCCCCAAGGACAGGGTGGACGAGCAGTACTTC
TRBD1	.	TRBV28	TRBJ1-5	CASSLDRDQPQHF	TGTGCCAGCAGTTTAGACAGGGATCAGCCCCAGCATTTT
.	.	TRBV27	TRBJ1-5	CASSLVSDSNQPQHF	TGTGCCAGCAGTTTGGTGAGCGATAGCAATCAGCCCCAGCATTTT
.	.	TRBV15	TRBJ2-1	CATSRRPDSYNEQFF	TGTGCCACCAGCAGACGACCCGACTCCTACAATGAGCAGTTCTTC
.	.	TRBV27	TRBJ2-5	CASSPIPTGRSSIQYF	TGTGCCAGCAGCCCCATCCCGACAGGGAGGAGTAGTATCCAGTACTTC
.	.	TRBV7-3	TRBJ2-2	CASSPGGSYTGELFF	TGTGCCAGCAGCCCGGGGGGCAGTTACACCGGGGAGCTGTTTTTT
.	.	TRBV19	TRBJ1-5	CAGGGNQPQHF	TGTGCCGGGGGGGGGAATCAGCCCCAGCATTTT
.	.	TRBV27	TRBJ2-7	CASTVAGSYEQYF	TGTGCCAGCACGGTCGCGGGATCCTACGAGCAGTACTTC